The T cell receptor (beta chain) described here comes from a study of response to subunit inactivated influenza vaccine. Study observations and caveats: There was a suggestion from the authors that each seasonal influenza vaccination recruits few new T cells.

From the RT-PCR reads, TCRdb called clonotypes with MiXCR, one entry per CDR3 protein. Here the sample spans approximately 500,000 distinct CDR3 sequences, 20% to 25% being singletons. CDR1 is LGHNA and CDR2 is YNFKEQ in the germline V gene. The CDR3 is 17 residues long. Trimming removed 0 bases from V and 0 bases from J, with 12 bases in between. This clonotype was seen ten or more times. The target antigen is unknown. These data were likewise used in another study, on T cells expressing NK-cell markers. From that report: Libraries used 5'RACE template switching adding universal primer site and UMIs. Dominant NKG2C+ clonotypes were found to form roughly 1.0-7.0% of CD8+ T cells in more than five donors. One observes that, in a few donors, these clonotypes were also the leading ones within the CD3+CD56-NKG2C+ fraction.

The V and J genes are TRBV4-2 and TRBJ1-3; TRBD1 might be the D (6 bases). This material consisted of CD4+ T cells sorted from PBMCs, taken approximately 12 days after vaccination. The receptor comes from a man between 45 and 60 years old who received an inactivated influenza vaccine. CDR3 coding DNA: TGTGCCAGCAGCCAAGAGGCGGGGGCGACCTCTGGAAACACCATATATTTT. This sequence encodes CASSQEAGATSGNTIYF.